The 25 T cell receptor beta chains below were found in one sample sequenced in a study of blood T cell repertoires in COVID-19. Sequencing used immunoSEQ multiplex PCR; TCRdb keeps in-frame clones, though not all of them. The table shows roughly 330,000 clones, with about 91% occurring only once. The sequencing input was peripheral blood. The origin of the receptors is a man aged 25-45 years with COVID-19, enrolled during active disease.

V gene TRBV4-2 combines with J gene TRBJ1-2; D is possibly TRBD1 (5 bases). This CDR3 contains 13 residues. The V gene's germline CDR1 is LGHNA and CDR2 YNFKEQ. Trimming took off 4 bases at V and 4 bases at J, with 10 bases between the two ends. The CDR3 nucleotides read TGTGCCAGCAGCCCAGCAGGGATCTATGGCTACACCTTC. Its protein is CASSPAGIYGYTF.

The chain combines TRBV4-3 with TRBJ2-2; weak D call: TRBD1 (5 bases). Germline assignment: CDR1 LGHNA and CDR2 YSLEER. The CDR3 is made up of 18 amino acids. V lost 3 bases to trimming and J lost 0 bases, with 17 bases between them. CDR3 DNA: TGCGCCAGCAGCCACCCGACTTATAGACAGACGAACACCGGGGAGCTGTTTTTT. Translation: CASSHPTYRQTNTGELFF.

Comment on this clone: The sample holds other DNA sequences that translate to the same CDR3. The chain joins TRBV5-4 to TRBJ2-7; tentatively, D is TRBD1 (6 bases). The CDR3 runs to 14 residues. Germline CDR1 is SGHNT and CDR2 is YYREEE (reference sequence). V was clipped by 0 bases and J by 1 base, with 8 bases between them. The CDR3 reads CASSLGTASYEQYF. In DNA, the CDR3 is TGTGCCAGCAGCTTGGGGACAGCTTCCTACGAGCAGTACTTC. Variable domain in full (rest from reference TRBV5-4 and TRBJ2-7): ETGVTQSPTHLIKTRGQQVTLRCSSQSGHNTVSWYQQALGQGPQFIFQYYREEENGRGNFPPRFSGLQFPNYSSELNVNALELDDSALYLCASSLGTASYEQYFGPGTRLTVT.

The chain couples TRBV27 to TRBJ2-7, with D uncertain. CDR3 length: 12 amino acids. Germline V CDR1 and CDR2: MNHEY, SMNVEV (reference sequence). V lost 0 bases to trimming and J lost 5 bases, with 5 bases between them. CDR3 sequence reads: CASSLSRHEQYF. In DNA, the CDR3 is TGTGCCAGCAGTTTATCGAGGCACGAGCAGTACTTC.

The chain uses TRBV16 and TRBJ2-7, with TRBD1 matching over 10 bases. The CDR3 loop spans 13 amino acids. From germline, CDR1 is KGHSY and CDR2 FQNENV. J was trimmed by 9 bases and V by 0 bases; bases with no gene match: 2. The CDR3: CASSQSTGGGQYF. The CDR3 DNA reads TGTGCCAGCAGCCAATCGACAGGGGGCGGGCAGTACTTC.

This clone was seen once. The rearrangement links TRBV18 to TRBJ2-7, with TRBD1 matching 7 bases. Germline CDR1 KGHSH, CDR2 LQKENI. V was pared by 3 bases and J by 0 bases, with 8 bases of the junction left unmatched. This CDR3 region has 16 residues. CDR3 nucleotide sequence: TGTGCCAGCTCACCGAGTTTGGGACAGAGCTCCTACGAGCAGTACTTC. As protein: CASSPSLGQSSYEQYF.

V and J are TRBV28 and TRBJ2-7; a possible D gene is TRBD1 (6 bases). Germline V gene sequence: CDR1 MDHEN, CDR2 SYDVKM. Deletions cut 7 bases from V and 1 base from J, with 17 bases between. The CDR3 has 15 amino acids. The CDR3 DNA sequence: TGTGCCAGCACCCGGACATCAGGGGTATCCTACGAGCAGTACTTC. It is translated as CASTRTSGVSYEQYF.

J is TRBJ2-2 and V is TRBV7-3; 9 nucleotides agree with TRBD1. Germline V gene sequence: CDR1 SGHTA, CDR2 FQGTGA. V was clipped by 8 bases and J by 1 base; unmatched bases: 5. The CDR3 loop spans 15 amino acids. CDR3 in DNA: TGTGCCAGCTCCCGGGACAGGGTGAACACCGGGGAGCTGTTTTTT. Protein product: CASSRDRVNTGELFF.

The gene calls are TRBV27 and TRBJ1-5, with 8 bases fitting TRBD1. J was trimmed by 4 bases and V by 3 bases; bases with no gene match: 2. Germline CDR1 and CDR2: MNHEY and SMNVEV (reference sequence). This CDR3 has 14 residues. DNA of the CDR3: TGTGCCAGCAGTTTCAGGGGGCTTAATCAGCCCCAGCATTTT. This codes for CASSFRGLNQPQHF.

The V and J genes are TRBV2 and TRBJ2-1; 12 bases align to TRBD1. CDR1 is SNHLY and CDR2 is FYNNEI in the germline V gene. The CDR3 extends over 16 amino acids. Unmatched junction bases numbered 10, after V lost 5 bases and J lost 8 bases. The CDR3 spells CASSKMGTGGADEQFF. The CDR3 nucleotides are TGTGCCAGCAGTAAGATGGGGACAGGGGGCGCCGATGAGCAGTTCTTC.

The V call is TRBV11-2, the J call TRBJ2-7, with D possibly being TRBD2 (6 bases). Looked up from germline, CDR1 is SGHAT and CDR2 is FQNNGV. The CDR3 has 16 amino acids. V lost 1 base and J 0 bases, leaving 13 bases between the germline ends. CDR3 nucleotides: TGTGCCAGCAGCTTAGGGACGGGACTCAACTCCTACGAGCAGTACTTC. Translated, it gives CASSLGTGLNSYEQYF.

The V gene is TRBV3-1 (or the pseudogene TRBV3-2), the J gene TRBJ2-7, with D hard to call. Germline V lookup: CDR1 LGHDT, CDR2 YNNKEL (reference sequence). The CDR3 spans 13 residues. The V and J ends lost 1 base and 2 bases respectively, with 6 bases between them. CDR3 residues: CASSQAETYEQYF. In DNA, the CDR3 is TGTGCCAGCAGCCAAGCGGAGACCTACGAGCAGTACTTC.

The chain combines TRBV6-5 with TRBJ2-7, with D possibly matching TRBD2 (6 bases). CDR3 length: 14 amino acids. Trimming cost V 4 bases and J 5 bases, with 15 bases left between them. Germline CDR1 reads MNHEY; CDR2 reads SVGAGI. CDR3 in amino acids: CASSWRALTDEQYF. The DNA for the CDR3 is TGTGCCAGCAGTTGGAGGGCGCTTACGGACGAGCAGTACTTC.

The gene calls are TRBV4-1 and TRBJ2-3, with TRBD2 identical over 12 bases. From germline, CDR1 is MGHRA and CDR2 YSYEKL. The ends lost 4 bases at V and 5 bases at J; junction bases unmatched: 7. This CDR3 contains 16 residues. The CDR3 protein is CASSRLAGERIDTQYF. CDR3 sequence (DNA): TGCGCCAGCAGCCGACTAGCGGGAGAGAGGATAGATACGCAGTATTTT.

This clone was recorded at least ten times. CDR3 amino acids: CASSLASRNSNQPQHF. The DNA for the CDR3 is TGTGCCAGCAGCTTAGCGAGCAGGAACAGCAATCAGCCCCAGCATTTT. The V gene is TRBV7-8, the J gene TRBJ1-5, with D hard to call. Germline assignment: CDR1 SGHVS and CDR2 FQNEAQ. This CDR3 has 16 amino acids. V was cut by 0 bases and J by 1 base, with 10 bases left in between. Variable domain in full (rest from reference TRBV7-8 and TRBJ1-5): GAGVSQSPRYKVAKRGQDVALRCDPISGHVSLFWYQQALGQGPEFLTYFQNEAQLDKSGLPSDRFFAERPEGSVSTLKIQRTQQEDSAVYLCASSLASRNSNQPQHFGDGTRLSIL.

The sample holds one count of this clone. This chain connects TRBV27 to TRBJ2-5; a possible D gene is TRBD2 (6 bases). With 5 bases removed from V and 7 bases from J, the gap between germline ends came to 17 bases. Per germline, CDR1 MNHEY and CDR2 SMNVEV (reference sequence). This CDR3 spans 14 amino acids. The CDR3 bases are TGTGCCAGCAGTCCAGGGACTCTGGGTTGGACCCAGTACTTC. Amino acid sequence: CASSPGTLGWTQYF.

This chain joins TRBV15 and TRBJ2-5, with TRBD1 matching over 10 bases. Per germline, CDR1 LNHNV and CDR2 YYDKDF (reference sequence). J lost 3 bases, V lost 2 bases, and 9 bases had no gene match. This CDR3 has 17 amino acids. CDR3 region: CATSRHIRDRGKETQYF. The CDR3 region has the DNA TGTGCCACCAGCAGACATATTAGGGACAGGGGAAAAGAGACCCAGTACTTC.

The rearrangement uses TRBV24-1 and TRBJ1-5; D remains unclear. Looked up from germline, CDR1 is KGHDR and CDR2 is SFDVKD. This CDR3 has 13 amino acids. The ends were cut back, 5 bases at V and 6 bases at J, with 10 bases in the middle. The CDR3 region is CATSGQAAQPQHF. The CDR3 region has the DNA TGTGCCACCAGTGGTCAGGCAGCTCAGCCCCAGCATTTT.

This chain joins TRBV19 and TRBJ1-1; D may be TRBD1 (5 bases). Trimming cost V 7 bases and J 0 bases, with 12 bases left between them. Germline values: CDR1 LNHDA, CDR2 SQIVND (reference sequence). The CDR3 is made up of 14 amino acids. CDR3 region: CASKLIGVNTEAFF. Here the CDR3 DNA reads TGTGCCAGTAAGCTCATAGGGGTGAACACTGAAGCTTTCTTT.

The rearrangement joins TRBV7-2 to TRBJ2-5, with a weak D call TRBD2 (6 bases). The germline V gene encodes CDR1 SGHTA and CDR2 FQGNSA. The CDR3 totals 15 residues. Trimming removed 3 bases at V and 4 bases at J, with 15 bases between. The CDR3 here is CASSFGGSDSETQYF. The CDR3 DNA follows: TGTGCCAGCAGCTTTGGAGGGAGCGATTCAGAGACCCAGTACTTC.

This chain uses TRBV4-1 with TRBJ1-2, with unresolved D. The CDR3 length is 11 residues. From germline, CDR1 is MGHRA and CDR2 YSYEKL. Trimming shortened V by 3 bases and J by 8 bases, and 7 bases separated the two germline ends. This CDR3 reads CASSHRFGYTF. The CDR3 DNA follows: TGCGCCAGCAGCCACAGGTTCGGCTACACCTTC.

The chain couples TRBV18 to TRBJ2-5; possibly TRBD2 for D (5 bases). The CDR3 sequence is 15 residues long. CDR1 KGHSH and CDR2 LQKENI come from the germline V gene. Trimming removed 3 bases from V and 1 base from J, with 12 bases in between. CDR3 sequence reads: CASSPIGNGQETQYF. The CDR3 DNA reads TGTGCCAGCTCACCTATCGGGAACGGCCAAGAGACCCAGTACTTC.

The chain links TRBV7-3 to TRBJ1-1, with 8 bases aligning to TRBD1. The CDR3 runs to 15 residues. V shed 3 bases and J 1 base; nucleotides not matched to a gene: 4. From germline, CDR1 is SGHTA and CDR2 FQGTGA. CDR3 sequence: CASSFQGAANTEAFF. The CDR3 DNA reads TGTGCCAGCAGCTTCCAGGGGGCGGCGAACACTGAAGCTTTCTTT.

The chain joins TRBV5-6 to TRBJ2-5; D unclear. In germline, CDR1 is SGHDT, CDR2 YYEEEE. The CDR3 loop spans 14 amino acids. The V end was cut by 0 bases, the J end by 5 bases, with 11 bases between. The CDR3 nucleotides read TGTGCCAGCAGCTTGGGTTACGTTGAGGAGACCCAGTACTTC. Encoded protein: CASSLGYVEETQYF.

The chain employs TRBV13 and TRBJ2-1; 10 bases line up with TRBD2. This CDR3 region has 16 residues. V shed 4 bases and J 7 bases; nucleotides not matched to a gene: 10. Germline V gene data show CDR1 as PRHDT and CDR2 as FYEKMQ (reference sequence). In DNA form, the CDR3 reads TGTGCCAGCAGCTCAGATCTAGCGGGAGATTGGAATGAGCAGTTCTTC. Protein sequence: CASSSDLAGDWNEQFF. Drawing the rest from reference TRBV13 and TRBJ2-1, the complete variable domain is AAGVIQSPRHLIKEKRETATLKCYPIPRHDTVYWYQQGPGQDPQFLISFYEKMQSDKGSIPDRFSAQQFSDYHSELNMSSLELGDSALYFCASSSDLAGDWNEQFFGPGTRLTVL.